The clone carrying this TCR beta chain was observed once. Its cognate antigen is unknown. The data were obtained in a study of a mutant IDH1 vaccine in newly diagnosed glioma. At the level of the study: Following radiotherapy alone, or alongside temozolomide cycles, vaccination was started after an interval of 4-6 weeks. Most patients had received both radiotherapy and temozolomide, the prior options being radiotherapy, temozolomide, or both.

Trimming cost V 8 bases and J 0 bases, with 10 bases left between them. This CDR3 is built from 13 residues. Germline V gene sequence: CDR1 LNHDA, CDR2 SQIVND (reference sequence). Clones were sequenced by immunoSEQ multiplex PCR, and TCRdb holds only the in-frame ones, with some missing. The data contain under 15,000 clones, roughly 72% of them singletons. Time point meaning: week 47, end of study. In every dose of vaccine, 300 ug of mutant IDH1 20-mer peptide was given alongside topical imiquimod. The sequencing used PBMCs, collected from a glioma patient whose treatment included an IDH1 peptide vaccine. The sequence came from a woman aged 40 to 50 with glioma. The V gene is TRBV19, the J gene TRBJ1-1, with D perhaps matching TRBD1 (6 bases). CDR3 sequence: CASGRQVNTEAFF. CDR3 DNA sequence: TGTGCCAGTGGACGACAGGTGAACACTGAAGCTTTCTTT.